What follows are 19 T cell receptor beta chains derived from one specimen sequenced in a study of cytomegalovirus exposure and HLA in healthy donors. Researchers ran the PCR with 60 Vbeta and 13 Jbeta primers. Here immunoSEQ multiplex PCR was the method, and the copy in TCRdb shows in-frame clones only, minus some. This table has roughly 150,000 clones, over 70% appearing once. Sequenced sample: PBMCs. The receptor source for this set is a woman aged 40 to 50 in good health and CMV-seropositive.

This chain uses TRBV19 with TRBJ2-2, with 13 nucleotides matching TRBD2. Germline assignment: CDR1 LNHDA and CDR2 SQIVND (reference sequence). J was trimmed by 6 bases and V by 3 bases; bases with no gene match: 7. This CDR3 is 17 amino acids long. CDR3 DNA sequence: TGTGCCAGTAGTATGCGGGGCGGACTAGCGGGGGCCGGGGAGCTGTTTTTT. Translation gives CASSMRGGLAGAGELFF.

This clone was observed once. Written as DNA, the CDR3 is TGCGCCAGCAGCACCCGGACAGGAGCGAACACTGAAGCTTTCTTT. This sequence encodes CASSTRTGANTEAFF. This rearrangement joins TRBV5-1 to TRBJ1-1, with 7 bases aligning to TRBD1. This CDR3 region has 15 residues. V lost 4 bases to trimming and J lost 1 base; unmatched junction nucleotides: 7. Germline V lookup: CDR1 SGHRS, CDR2 YFSETQ.

The rearrangement joins TRBV19 to TRBJ2-3; TRBD2 matches at 12 bases. CDR3 size: 14 residues. With 3 bases clipped from V and 6 bases from J, the junction kept 1 base outside the gene matches. From germline, CDR1 is LNHDA and CDR2 SQIVND (reference sequence). As DNA, the CDR3 is TGTGCCAGTAGTATCGGACTAGCGGGGGATACGCAGTATTTT. Amino acids: CASSIGLAGDTQYF.

The chain couples TRBV4-3 to TRBJ2-1; D ambiguous. Germline V gives CDR1 LGHNA, CDR2 YSLEER. Trimming took off 0 bases at V and 4 bases at J, with 10 bases between the two ends. This CDR3 is built from 15 residues. CDR3 residues: CASSQDRTYYNEQFF. CDR3 coding DNA: TGCGCCAGCAGCCAAGACCGTACTTATTACAATGAGCAGTTCTTC.

J is TRBJ2-5 and V is TRBV5-4, with 9 bases lining up with TRBD1. The CDR3 sequence is 14 residues long. Germline CDR1 reads SGHNT; CDR2 reads YYREEE (reference sequence). V lost 0 bases and J lost 3; bases outside the gene matches: 0. Written as DNA, the CDR3 is TGTGCCAGCAGCTTGGGGGACAGGGAAGAGACCCAGTACTTC. It codes for CASSLGDREETQYF.

This clone came up a few times. The J gene is TRBJ1-3, the V gene TRBV5-5; possibly TRBD1 for D (5 bases). Germline lookup yields CDR1 SGHKS and CDR2 YYEKEE (reference sequence). Deletions cut 5 bases from V and 4 bases from J, with 13 bases between. This CDR3 is built from 14 residues. The chain's CDR3 is CASSIPGHGNTIYF. The CDR3 DNA sequence: TGTGCCAGCAGTATCCCAGGGCACGGAAACACCATATATTTT.

This clone has more than one count but fewer than ten. This chain joins TRBV11-2 and TRBJ2-1, with D maybe TRBD1 (6 bases). V lost 5 bases and J lost 4, with 21 bases in between. The germline CDR1 and CDR2 sequences are SGHAT and FQNNGV. This CDR3 has 17 amino acids. The DNA of the CDR3 is TGTGCCAGCAGCCGTCAAGCGGTGGGGGCGGCGTACAATGAGCAGTTCTTC. This codes for CASSRQAVGAAYNEQFF.

This clone was seen more than once but under ten times. The chain joins TRBV7-9 to TRBJ1-6; D may be TRBD1 (6 bases). Trimming stripped 4 bases from V and 6 bases from J, with 10 bases between. Germline CDR1 is SEHNR and CDR2 is FQNEAQ (reference sequence). The CDR3 contains 14 residues. The chain's CDR3 is CASSSTGTNSPLHF. CDR3 coding DNA: TGTGCCAGCAGCTCAACAGGGACTAATTCACCCCTCCACTTT.

CDR3 residues: CASRLLADNTEAFF. CDR3 nucleotide sequence: TGTGCCAGTAGGTTGTTAGCAGATAACACTGAAGCTTTCTTT. The gene calls are TRBV19 and TRBJ1-1, with D unclear. V shed 6 bases and J shed 2 bases, with 13 bases lying between them. This CDR3 region has 14 residues. Germline V gene sequence: CDR1 LNHDA, CDR2 SQIVND (reference sequence).

Comment on this clone: Mismatch with germline at one junction end may stem from a read error. The rearrangement joins TRBV7-9 to TRBJ2-3, with TRBD2 identical over 7 bases. CDR1 is SEHNR and CDR2 is FQNEAQ in the germline V gene (reference sequence). This CDR3 is built from 14 residues. CDR3 amino acids: CSSSPSGNTDTQYF. The DNA for the CDR3 is TGTTCCAGCAGCCCTAGCGGTAACACAGATACGCAGTATTTT.

The gene calls are TRBV19 and TRBJ2-2; tentative D call: TRBD2 (6 bases). The CDR3 consists of 15 residues. Trimming pared 2 bases from V and 1 base from J, leaving 8 bases between. Germline V gene sequence: CDR1 LNHDA, CDR2 SQIVND (reference sequence). DNA for the CDR3: TGTGCCAGTAGTATATTGGGGGGGAACACCGGGGAGCTGTTTTTT. Translating it yields CASSILGGNTGELFF.

The rearrangement joins TRBV30 to TRBJ1-6; D is perhaps TRBD1 (5 bases). Germline V gene sequence: CDR1 GTSNPN, CDR2 SVGIG (reference sequence). The CDR3 length is 13 residues. V lost 0 bases and J lost 16, with 16 bases in between. The CDR3: CAWSVRSGTSLHF. The CDR3 bases are TGTGCCTGGAGTGTACGTTCCGGGACTTCTCTCCACTTT.

This sequence joins TRBV9 and TRBJ1-2; TRBD1 aligns across 11 bases. V dropped 1 base and J dropped 2; count of bases not matched to a gene: 7. Germline-derived CDR1 and CDR2 are SGDLS and YYNGEE. There are 17 residues in the CDR3. The DNA for the CDR3 is TGTGCCAGCAGCGTATCCGGGACAGGGGGGTTCAACTATGGCTACACCTTC. Its protein is CASSVSGTGGFNYGYTF.

V usage is TRBV5-6 and J usage is TRBJ2-5, with no clear D. V gave up 0 bases and J gave up 2 bases, with 11 bases separating them. The CDR3 length is 15 residues. The germline gives CDR1 SGHDT, CDR2 YYEEEE. The CDR3 loop reads CASSLVGSPQETQYF. The CDR3 DNA reads TGTGCCAGCAGCTTGGTTGGCAGTCCACAAGAGACCCAGTACTTC.

The rearrangement links TRBV19 to TRBJ2-7, with a possible D match to TRBD1 (6 bases). This CDR3 is 13 amino acids long. Trimming stripped 4 bases from V and 5 bases from J, with 12 bases between. From germline, CDR1 is LNHDA and CDR2 SQIVND (reference sequence). The CDR3 here is CASSKDSFNEQYF. The CDR3 DNA reads TGTGCCAGTAGTAAGGACAGTTTCAACGAGCAGTACTTC. Using reference TRBV19 and TRBJ2-7 for the parts outside the CDR3, the full variable domain is DGGITQSPKYLFRKEGQNVTLSCEQNLNHDAMYWYRQDPGQGLRLIYYSQIVNDFQKGDIAEGYSVSREKKESFPLTVTSAQKNPTAFYLCASSKDSFNEQYFGPGTRLTVT.

The V and J genes are TRBV5-1 and TRBJ2-5, with 9 bases fitting TRBD2. The V gene's germline CDR1 is SGHRS and CDR2 YFSETQ. This CDR3 spans 16 amino acids. V lost 0 bases to trimming and J lost 7 bases; unmatched junction nucleotides: 10. The DNA for the CDR3 is TGCGCCAGCAGCTTGGCCTCCGGGACTAGCTCGGGGACCCAGTACTTC. It codes for CASSLASGTSSGTQYF.

This clone was recorded once. This CDR3 is also generated by other DNA sequences in the sample. The V gene is TRBV6-6, the J gene TRBJ2-7, with D perhaps assigned TRBD1 or TRBD2 (5 bases each). Deletions cut 9 bases from V and 4 bases from J, with 13 bases between. Germline V gene lookup returns CDR1 MNHNY and CDR2 SVGAGI (reference sequence). CDR3 length: 12 amino acids. The CDR3, as DNA: TGTGCCAGGCGTTACGGGGCATACGAGCAGTACTTC. This encodes CARRYGAYEQYF.

This clone occurred a few times. The chain joins TRBV30 to TRBJ1-3; D might be TRBD1 (6 bases). This CDR3 region has 14 residues. CDR1 is GTSNPN and CDR2 is SVGIG in the germline V gene (reference sequence). The germline V and J ends were trimmed by 1 base and 4 bases, with 11 bases remaining between them. CDR3 coding DNA: TGTGCCTGGAGTGGTCAGGGGTCGGGAAACACCATATATTTT. Translation: CAWSGQGSGNTIYF.

The V call is TRBV30, the J call TRBJ2-7; perhaps TRBD2 as D (5 bases). This CDR3 has 12 amino acids. CDR1 GTSNPN and CDR2 SVGIG come from the germline V gene (reference sequence). V was pared by 2 bases and J by 2 bases, with 7 bases between. The CDR3 nucleotides are TGTGCCTGGAGTCCTAGCACCTACGAGCAGTACTTC. It is translated as CAWSPSTYEQYF.